These 23 T cell receptor beta chains came from one sample sequenced in a study of radiotherapy plus CTLA-4 blockade in lung cancer. Method: immunoSEQ multiplex PCR; TCRdb's copy keeps in-frame clones and lacks some. The repertoire consists of tens of thousands of clones, with about four fifths occurring once and the leading ten covering roughly 26%. The sequencing used peripheral blood, collected from a patient treated with radiotherapy plus ipilimumab. The receptor source for this set is a human donor with non-small cell lung cancer that progressed on radiotherapy plus ipilimumab.

This clone came up a few times. The chain carries TRBV28 and TRBJ1-5, with 8 bases identical to TRBD1. Looked up from germline, CDR1 is MDHEN and CDR2 is SYDVKM. Germline trimming cut 3 bases from V and 6 bases from J; bases unmatched to any gene: 7. CDR3 length: 15 amino acids. The CDR3 DNA is TGTGCCAGCAGTTTTCATCAGGGGGCTGTTCAGCCCCAGCATTTT. Translation gives CASSFHQGAVQPQHF.

This clone was seen a single time. The rearrangement links TRBV19 to TRBJ1-2, with a weak D call TRBD1 (5 bases). The CDR3 is 13 amino acids. The V end lost 7 bases, the J end lost 4 bases, and 13 bases lay between the germline ends. Germline CDR1 reads LNHDA; CDR2 reads SQIVND (reference sequence). CDR3: CASTRGAGYGYTF. CDR3 sequence (DNA): TGTGCCAGTACGAGGGGCGCTGGCTATGGCTACACCTTC.

The chain links TRBV6-1 to TRBJ2-7; D unresolved. The CDR3 runs to 13 residues. V was shortened by 7 bases and J by 2 bases, with 12 bases between the two germline ends. CDR1 MNHNS and CDR2 SASEGT come from the germline V gene. CDR3 coding DNA: TGTGCCAGCACGGCTACCATGACCTACGAGCAGTACTTC. Protein product: CASTATMTYEQYF.

This clone came up a few times. A junction end diverges from the germline sequence, so it may reflect a read error. CDR3 nucleotide sequence: TGTGCCAGCGGCTTAAGGTCCGGAGGCAAGGATACGCAGTATTTT. This codes for CASGLRSGGKDTQYF. The rearrangement uses TRBV7-6 and TRBJ2-3; D is possibly TRBD2 (5 bases). The CDR3 has 15 amino acids. Germline values: CDR1 SGHVS, CDR2 FNYEAQ.

The V gene is TRBV28, the J gene TRBJ1-2; 9 bases are shared with TRBD1. V trimming: 6 bases; J trimming: 4 bases; junction bases outside the gene matches: 9. The CDR3 runs to 15 residues. Germline values: CDR1 MDHEN, CDR2 SYDVKM. CDR3 loop: CASSPTTGGVYGYTF. CDR3 DNA: TGTGCCAGCAGCCCGACGACAGGGGGAGTCTATGGCTACACCTTC.

The chain is built from TRBV9 and TRBJ1-1, with D maybe TRBD1 (6 bases). V lost 2 bases and J lost 1, with 12 bases in between. Germline CDR1 reads SGDLS; CDR2 reads YYNGEE. CDR3 length equals 15 residues. In DNA form, the CDR3 reads TGTGCCAGCAGCGTTGGGACACTCGGGAACACTGAAGCTTTCTTT. It codes for CASSVGTLGNTEAFF.

The chain links TRBV7-9 to TRBJ1-1; TRBD1 matches at 8 bases. Germline CDR1 reads SEHNR; CDR2 reads FQNEAQ (reference sequence). V was clipped by 7 bases and J by 11 bases; unmatched bases: 12. The CDR3 is 13 residues long. CDR3 coding DNA: TGTGCCAGCACCCCGGACAGGGACGCTTTGGCTTTCTTT. It yields the protein CASTPDRDALAFF.

This clone was counted once. The chain carries TRBV2 and TRBJ1-5, with 8 bases that match TRBD1. Per the germline V gene, CDR1 is SNHLY and CDR2 is FYNNEI. Unmatched junction bases numbered 9, after V lost 6 bases and J lost 2 bases. CDR3 length: 16 amino acids. The CDR3 loop reads CASSSLPGQGNQPQHF. The CDR3 nucleotides are TGTGCCAGCAGCAGCCTTCCGGGACAGGGCAATCAGCCCCAGCATTTT.

The chain carries TRBV29-1 and TRBJ2-1; maybe TRBD1 (5 bases). V lost 4 bases, J lost 10 bases, and 11 bases lay in between. The CDR3 consists of 11 residues. Germline V gene sequence: CDR1 SQVTM, CDR2 ANQGSEA. The chain's CDR3 is CSVASPGEQFF. The CDR3 coding sequence is TGCAGCGTTGCCTCCCCAGGGGAGCAGTTCTTC.

This clone has more than one count but fewer than ten. This chain uses TRBV4-2 with TRBJ2-4; D remains ambiguous. The CDR3 is 13 amino acids. CDR1 and CDR2 from the germline V gene are LGHNA and YNFKEQ. V was shortened by 0 bases and J by 4 bases, with 4 bases between the two germline ends. The CDR3 region is CASSQERKNIQYF. In nucleotides, the CDR3 is TGTGCCAGCAGCCAAGAGCGGAAAAACATTCAGTACTTC.

This clone is a singleton in its sample. The chain has TRBV12-2 and TRBJ1-3. TRBV12-2 is a listed pseudogene. The CDR3 has 15 amino acids. CDR3 loop: CASRFPGRSGNTIYF. CDR3 nucleotides: TGTGCAAGTCGCTTTCCAGGGAGGTCTGGAAACACCATATATTTT.

The chain carries TRBV11-2 and TRBJ2-5, with D unclear. This CDR3 region has 13 residues. Trimming removed 1 base from V and 5 bases from J, with 8 bases in between. Germline lookup yields CDR1 SGHAT and CDR2 FQNNGV. The CDR3 DNA follows: TGTGCCAGCAGCTTAGTTTTCGGTGAGACCCAGTACTTC. It translates to CASSLVFGETQYF. The variable domain in full, completed from reference TRBV11-2 and TRBJ2-5, reads EAGVAQSPRYKIIEKRQSVAFWCNPISGHATLYWYQQILGQGPKLLIQFQNNGVVDDSQLPKDRFSAERLKGVDSTLKIQPAKLEDSAVYLCASSLVFGETQYFGPGTRLLVL.

This clone was seen a handful of times. The CDR3 region has the DNA TGTGCCAGTACCCATAGGGGGATTGCGAACACCGGGGAGCTGTTTTTT. It specifies CASTHRGIANTGELFF. The chain has TRBV19 and TRBJ2-2; weak D call: TRBD1 (6 bases). Germline values: CDR1 LNHDA, CDR2 SQIVND (reference sequence). The CDR3 totals 16 residues. V was shortened by 7 bases and J by 0 bases, with 15 bases between the two germline ends.

This chain joins TRBV5-1 and TRBJ1-5; 8 bases are a match to TRBD1. V lost 4 bases and J lost 10; bases outside the gene matches: 10. Germline values: CDR1 SGHRS, CDR2 YFSETQ. This CDR3 is 14 amino acids long. The CDR3 nucleotides read TGCGCCAGCAGCACAGGACAGGGATCATCACCCCAGCATTTT. This gives the protein CASSTGQGSSPQHF.

This clone has only one observation. The CDR3 sequence is CASSHGELNTEAFF. The CDR3 DNA is TGTGCCAGCAGCCACGGAGAGTTGAACACTGAAGCTTTCTTT. This chain connects TRBV7-2 to TRBJ1-1, with unresolved D. Germline loops: CDR1 SGHTA, CDR2 FQGNSA. The length of the CDR3 is 14 residues. V shed 5 bases and J shed 0 bases, with 10 bases lying between them. Full variable domain (missing parts from reference TRBV7-2 and TRBJ1-1): GAGVSQSPSNKVTEKGKDVELRCDPISGHTALYWYRQSLGQGLEFLIYFQGNSAPDKSGLPSDRFSAERTGGSVSTLTIQRTQQEDSAVYLCASSHGELNTEAFFGQGTRLTVV.

The rearrangement links TRBV30 to TRBJ2-1; D is uncertain. The CDR3 extends over 14 amino acids. Germline lookup yields CDR1 GTSNPN and CDR2 SVGIG (reference sequence). V was clipped by 1 base and J by 3 bases, with 10 bases between them. The DNA of the CDR3 is TGTGCCTGGAGTGGGTCGGCTCTCTACAATGAGCAGTTCTTC. Translated: CAWSGSALYNEQFF.

This clone has a single count. V gene TRBV6-1 combines with J gene TRBJ1-3, with 8 bases lining up with TRBD2. The J call could be wrong; TRBJ2-2 is a better fit for the DNA end. Germline CDR1 and CDR2: MNHNS and SASEGT. The CDR3 contains 17 residues. This chain's CDR3 is CASSARTGGRGAGELFF. The CDR3 bases are TGTGCCAGCAGTGCTCGAACGGGAGGGAGAGGTGCCGGGGAGCTGTTTTTT.

Here the CDR3 reads CASSEAPRANQPQHF. The CDR3 nucleotides are TGTGCCAGCAGCGAGGCCCCAAGGGCCAATCAGCCCCAGCATTTT. The gene calls are TRBV7-9 and TRBJ1-5; D gene uncertain. Trimming removed 5 bases from V and 3 bases from J, with 14 bases in between. The CDR3 consists of 15 residues. CDR1 is SEHNR and CDR2 is FQNEAQ in the germline V gene (reference sequence). Combining the CDR3 with reference TRBV7-9 and TRBJ1-5 gives the whole variable domain DTGVSQNPRHKITKRGQNVTFRCDPISEHNRLYWYRQTLGQGPEFLTYFQNEAQLEKSRLLSDRFSAERPKGSFSTLEIQRTEQGDSAMYLCASSEAPRANQPQHFGDGTRLSIL.

A word on this clone: This sample also contains other DNA sequences that code for the same CDR3. J is TRBJ2-1 and V is TRBV29-1; D might be TRBD1 (5 bases). From germline, CDR1 is SQVTM and CDR2 ANQGSEA. This CDR3 has 12 residues. V lost 3 bases and J 7 bases, leaving 10 bases between the germline ends. DNA of the CDR3: TGCAGCGTTGACAGGGCAGGGAATGAGCAGTTCTTC. It encodes CSVDRAGNEQFF.

This clone came up a few times. The chain uses TRBV6-5 and TRBJ1-4; unclear D gene. This CDR3 spans 12 amino acids. Germline CDR1 MNHEY, CDR2 SVGAGI. V lost 4 bases and J 4 bases, leaving 4 bases between the germline ends. This CDR3 reads CASSSYNEKLFF. The CDR3 DNA reads TGTGCCAGCAGTTCATATAATGAAAAACTGTTTTTT.

V usage is TRBV6-1 and J usage is TRBJ1-5; D gene unclear. V lost 4 bases to trimming and J lost 11 bases, with 12 bases between them. The CDR3 has 12 residues. Germline values: CDR1 MNHNS, CDR2 SASEGT. The CDR3 nucleotides are TGTGCCAGCAGTGTTGGGGTTACGGCCCAGCATTTT. Protein product: CASSVGVTAQHF.

The rearrangement uses TRBV5-4 and TRBJ2-5, with a possible D match to TRBD2 (7 bases). Between the trimmed V and J ends, which lost 4 bases and 4 bases, there was a span of 23 bases. Germline assignment: CDR1 SGHNT and CDR2 YYREEE (reference sequence). This CDR3 spans 17 amino acids. The CDR3 reads CASSARGRGGGGETQYF. The CDR3 bases are TGTGCCAGCAGCGCCCGGGGTCGAGGCGGGGGCGGAGAGACCCAGTACTTC. The complete variable domain, with remaining parts taken from reference TRBV5-4 and TRBJ2-5, reads ETGVTQSPTHLIKTRGQQVTLRCSSQSGHNTVSWYQQALGQGPQFIFQYYREEENGRGNFPPRFSGLQFPNYSSELNVNALELDDSALYLCASSARGRGGGGETQYFGPGTRLLVL.

The chain employs TRBV5-1 and TRBJ1-4; TRBD1 matches at 10 bases. Germline V gene data show CDR1 as SGHRS and CDR2 as YFSETQ. The CDR3 extends over 14 amino acids. Trimming removed 4 bases from V and 5 bases from J; junction bases left unmatched: 2. This CDR3 is CASSMGQGNEKLFF. DNA of the CDR3: TGCGCCAGCAGCATGGGACAGGGGAATGAAAAACTGTTTTTT.